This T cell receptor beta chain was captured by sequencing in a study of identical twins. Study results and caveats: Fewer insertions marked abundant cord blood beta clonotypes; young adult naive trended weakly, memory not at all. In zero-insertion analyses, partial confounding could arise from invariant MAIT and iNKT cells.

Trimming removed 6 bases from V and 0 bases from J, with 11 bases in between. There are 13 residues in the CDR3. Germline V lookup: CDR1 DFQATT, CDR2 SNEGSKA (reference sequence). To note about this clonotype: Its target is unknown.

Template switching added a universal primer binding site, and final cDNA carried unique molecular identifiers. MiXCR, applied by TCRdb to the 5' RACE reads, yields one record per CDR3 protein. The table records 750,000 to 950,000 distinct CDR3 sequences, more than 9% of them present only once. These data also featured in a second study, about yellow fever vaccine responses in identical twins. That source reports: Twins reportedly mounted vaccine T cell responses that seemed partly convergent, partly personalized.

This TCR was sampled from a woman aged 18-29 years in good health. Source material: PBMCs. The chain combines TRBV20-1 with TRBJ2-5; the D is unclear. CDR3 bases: TGCAGTGCAATCGCCCCAAACCAAGAGACCCAGTACTTC. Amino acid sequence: CSAIAPNQETQYF.